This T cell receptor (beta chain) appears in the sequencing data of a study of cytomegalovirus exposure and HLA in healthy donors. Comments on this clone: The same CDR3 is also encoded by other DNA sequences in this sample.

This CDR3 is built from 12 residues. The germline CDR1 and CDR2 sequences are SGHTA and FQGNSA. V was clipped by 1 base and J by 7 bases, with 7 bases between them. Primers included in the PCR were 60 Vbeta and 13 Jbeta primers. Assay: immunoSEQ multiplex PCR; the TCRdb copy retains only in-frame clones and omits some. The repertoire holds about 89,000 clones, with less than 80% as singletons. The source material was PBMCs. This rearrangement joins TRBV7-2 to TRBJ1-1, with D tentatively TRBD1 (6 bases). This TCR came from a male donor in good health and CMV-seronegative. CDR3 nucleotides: TGTGCCAGCAGCTTAGAGGGGGATGAAGCTTTCTTT. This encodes CASSLEGDEAFF.